This is a list of T cell receptor beta chains from one sample in a study of CD8+ T cells in alopecia areata. Sequenced by immunoSEQ multiplex PCR; TCRdb stores in-frame clones only, minus some. This sample has some 120,000 clones, with around 48% found just once. Sequencing used NKG2D-low CD8+ T cells sorted from blood. These receptors all stem from a human donor with alopecia areata. Each CDR3 is given with its conserved first and last residue. The D gene is left open where the match is weak.

J	length	D	V	CDR3
TRBJ1-2	17	TRBD1	TRBV29-1	CSVPGRQGQLYNYGYTF
TRBJ2-7	16	NA	TRBV27	CASSSGSDVSSYEQYF
TRBJ2-7	14	TRBD1	TRBV5-6	CASSSGTGSYEQYF
TRBJ1-2	14	NA	TRBV6-5	CASSYQQGQNGYTF
TRBJ1-1	14	NA	TRBV5-6	CASSLRGGNTEAFF
TRBJ2-1	14	TRBD2	TRBV13	CASSLSLAGAEQFF
TRBJ2-7	12	NA	TRBV27	CASRQSSYEQYF
TRBJ2-1	15	NA	TRBV27	CASSLPGAGSNEQFF
TRBJ1-1	14	NA	TRBV2	CASSEAWGETEAFF
TRBJ2-7	17	TRBD1	TRBV5-1	CASSFGIGTGASYEQYF
TRBJ1-2	12	NA	TRBV15	CATSRDADGYTF
TRBJ2-3	15	TRBD2	TRBV28	CASTTTSGSPDTQYF
TRBJ2-7	14	NA	TRBV30	CAWSVIGEGYEQYF
TRBJ1-2	16	NA	TRBV30	CAWSAVQADLNYGYTF
TRBJ2-1	14	NA	TRBV27	CASSLSGPYNEQFF
TRBJ1-1	15	TRBD1	TRBV28	CASSLYRGTITEAFF
TRBJ2-7	14	NA	TRBV5-4	CAESDRTTSYEQYF
TRBJ1-2	13	TRBD1	TRBV29-1	CSVAGTGEDGYTF
TRBJ2-3	13	NA	TRBV29-1	CSVEAEGTDTQYF
TRBJ2-3	16	NA	TRBV4-2	CASSRSADYSTDTQYF
TRBJ1-6	13	NA	TRBV11-2	CASSSGKNSPLHF
TRBJ2-1	16	NA	TRBV7-2	CASSLKGQSIYNEQFF
TRBJ1-4	13	NA	TRBV30	CAWNPQGNEKLFF
TRBJ2-1	14	TRBD2	TRBV29-1	CSVWVSGGRNEQFF
TRBJ1-1	11	NA	TRBV20-1	CSAVENTEAFF
TRBJ2-1	15	NA	TRBV9	CASSLHTGADNEQFF
TRBJ2-2	16	NA	TRBV4-1	CASSQDKQGISGELFF
TRBJ2-1	13	NA	TRBV4-1	CASTGGADNEQFF
TRBJ1-1	15	NA	TRBV5-6	CASSLGGALNTEAFF
TRBJ1-1	12	NA	TRBV29-1	CSVEVENTEAFF
TRBJ2-1	15	TRBD2	TRBV4-3	CASSQRLAGYNEQFF
TRBJ1-1	12	NA	TRBV4-1	CASSQGNTEAFF
TRBJ2-7	13	TRBD1	TRBV5-1	CASSYGQVYEQYF
TRBJ1-1	12	NA	TRBV7-9	CASSFQNTEAFF
TRBJ2-5	15	TRBD2	TRBV29-1	CSVGISGRLQETQYF
TRBJ2-7	13	NA	TRBV27	CASSSRGAGEQYF
TRBJ2-2	14	TRBD2	TRBV29-1	CSVTGTSITGELFF
TRBJ1-1	12	NA	TRBV15	CATSVGSDEAFF
TRBJ1-1	11	NA	TRBV30	CAWSSDTEAFF
TRBJ1-6	16	TRBD1	TRBV28	CASSLTNRDRGPPLHF
TRBJ1-3	13	NA	TRBV29-1	CSVVPNSGNTIYF
TRBJ1-2	13	NA	TRBV29-1	CSATAGGSYGYTF
TRBJ1-5	14	NA	TRBV29-1	CSVNEGMSNQPQHF
TRBJ1-1	12	NA	TRBV6-6	CASSEGNTEAFF
TRBJ2-7	13	TRBD1	TRBV29-1	CSVPGDRANEQYF